Below, 3 T cell receptor beta chains from the same sample are listed, as sequenced in a study of shared clonotypes between healthy human individuals. Assay: immunoSEQ multiplex PCR; the TCRdb copy retains only in-frame clones and omits some. Among 1,400,000 or so clones, approximately 98.5% were seen once, and the ten largest hold about 0.34%. Sequencing was carried out using naive CD4+ T cells sorted from blood. Subset reported: CD45RA+ positively selected. The receptors derive from a man aged 25-40 years in good health.

The chain couples TRBV11-2 to TRBJ2-5, with TRBD1 matching 8 bases. V was pared by 5 bases and J by 5 bases, with 7 bases of the junction left unmatched. This CDR3 spans 14 amino acids. Germline V gene sequence: CDR1 SGHAT, CDR2 FQNNGV. CDR3 bases: TGTGCCAGCAGCCAAGACAGGGGATATGAGACCCAGTACTTC. This gives the protein CASSQDRGYETQYF.

This clone was seen just once. The chain combines TRBV29-1 with TRBJ2-7; no reliable D call. V was pared by 3 bases and J by 3 bases, with 12 bases between. This CDR3 has 13 residues. Germline lookup yields CDR1 SQVTM and CDR2 ANQGSEA. The CDR3 region is CSVERLSGYEQYF. For the CDR3, the DNA is TGCAGCGTTGAGAGGTTGTCGGGCTACGAGCAGTACTTC.

This clone has only one observation. The chain employs TRBV5-4 and TRBJ2-2; the match to TRBD2 covers 11 bases. The CDR3 contains 16 residues. The germline CDR1 and CDR2 sequences are SGHNT and YYREEE (reference sequence). After removal of 3 bases from V and 6 bases from J, the junction contained 7 bases not matched to a gene. In DNA, the CDR3 is TGTGCCAGCAGCTGGGGGGCTAGCGGGAGGCCCGGGGAGCTGTTTTTT. Translated: CASSWGASGRPGELFF.